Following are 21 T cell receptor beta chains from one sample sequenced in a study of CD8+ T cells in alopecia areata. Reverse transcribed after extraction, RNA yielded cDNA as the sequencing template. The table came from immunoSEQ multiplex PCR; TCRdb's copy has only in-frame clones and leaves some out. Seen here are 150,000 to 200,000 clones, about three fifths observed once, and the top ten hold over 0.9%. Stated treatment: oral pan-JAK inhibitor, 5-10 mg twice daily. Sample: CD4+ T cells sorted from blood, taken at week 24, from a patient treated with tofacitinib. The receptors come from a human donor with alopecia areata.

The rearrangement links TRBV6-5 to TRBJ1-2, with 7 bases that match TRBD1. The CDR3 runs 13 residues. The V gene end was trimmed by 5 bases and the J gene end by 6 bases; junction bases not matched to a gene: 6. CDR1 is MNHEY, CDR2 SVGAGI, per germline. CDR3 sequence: CASSQQGLDGYTF. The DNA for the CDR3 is TGTGCCAGCAGTCAACAGGGGTTAGATGGCTACACCTTC.

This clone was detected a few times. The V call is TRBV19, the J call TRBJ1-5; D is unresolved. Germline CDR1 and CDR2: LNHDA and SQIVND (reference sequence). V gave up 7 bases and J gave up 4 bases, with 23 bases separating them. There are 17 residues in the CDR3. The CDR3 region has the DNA TGTGCCAGTAATGGTGACCTAGCGGGGTTAGCAAATCAGCCCCAGCATTTT. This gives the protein CASNGDLAGLANQPQHF.

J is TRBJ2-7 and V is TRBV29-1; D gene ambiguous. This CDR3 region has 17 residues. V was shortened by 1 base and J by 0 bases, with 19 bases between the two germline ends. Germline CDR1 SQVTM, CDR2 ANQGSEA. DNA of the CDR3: TGCAGCGTTGAAGCGGACGGTCTCGGGTTTCACTCCTACGAGCAGTACTTC. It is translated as CSVEADGLGFHSYEQYF.

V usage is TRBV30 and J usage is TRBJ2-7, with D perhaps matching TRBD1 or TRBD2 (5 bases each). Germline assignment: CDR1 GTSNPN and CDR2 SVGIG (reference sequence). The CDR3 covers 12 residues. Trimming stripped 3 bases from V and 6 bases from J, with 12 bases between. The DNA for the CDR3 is TGTGCCTGGAGGGGGCTAGCATCCGAGCAGTACTTC. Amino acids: CAWRGLASEQYF.

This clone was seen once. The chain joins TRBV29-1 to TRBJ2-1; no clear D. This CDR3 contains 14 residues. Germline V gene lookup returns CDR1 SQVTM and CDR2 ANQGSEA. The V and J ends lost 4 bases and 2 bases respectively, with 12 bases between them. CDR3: CSVGRRLTYNEQFF. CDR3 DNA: TGCAGCGTTGGCAGGCGATTGACCTACAATGAGCAGTTCTTC.

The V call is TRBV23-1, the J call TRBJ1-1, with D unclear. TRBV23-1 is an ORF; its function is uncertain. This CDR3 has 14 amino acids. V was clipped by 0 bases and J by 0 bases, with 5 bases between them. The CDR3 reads CASSQSYLNTEAFF. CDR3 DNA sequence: TGCGCCAGCAGTCAATCCTATCTGAACACTGAAGCTTTCTTT.

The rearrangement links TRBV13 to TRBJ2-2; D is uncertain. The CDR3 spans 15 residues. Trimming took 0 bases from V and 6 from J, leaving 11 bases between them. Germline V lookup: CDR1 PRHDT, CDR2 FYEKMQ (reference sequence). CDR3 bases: TGTGCCAGCAGCTTAGGACAACACAGACCCGGGGAGCTGTTTTTT. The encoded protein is CASSLGQHRPGELFF. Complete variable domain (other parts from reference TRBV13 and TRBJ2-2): AAGVIQSPRHLIKEKRETATLKCYPIPRHDTVYWYQQGPGQDPQFLISFYEKMQSDKGSIPDRFSAQQFSDYHSELNMSSLELGDSALYFCASSLGQHRPGELFFGEGSRLTVL.

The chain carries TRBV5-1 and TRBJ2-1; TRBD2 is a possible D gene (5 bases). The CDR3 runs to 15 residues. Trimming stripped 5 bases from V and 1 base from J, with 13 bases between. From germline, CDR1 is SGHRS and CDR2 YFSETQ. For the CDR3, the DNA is TGCGCCAGCAGTCATCAGACTAAATCCTACAATGAGCAGTTCTTC. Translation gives CASSHQTKSYNEQFF.

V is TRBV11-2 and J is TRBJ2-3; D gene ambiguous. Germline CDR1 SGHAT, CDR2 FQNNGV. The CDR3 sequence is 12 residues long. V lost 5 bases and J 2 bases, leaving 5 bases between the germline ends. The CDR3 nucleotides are TGTGCCAGCAGCCTGTACACAGATACGCAGTATTTT. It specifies CASSLYTDTQYF.

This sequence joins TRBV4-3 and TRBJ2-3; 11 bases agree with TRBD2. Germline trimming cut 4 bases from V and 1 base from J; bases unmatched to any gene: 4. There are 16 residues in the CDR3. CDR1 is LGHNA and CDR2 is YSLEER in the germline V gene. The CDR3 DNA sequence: TGCGCCAGCAGCCGCCTAGCGGGGGGCCGCACAGATACGCAGTATTTT. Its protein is CASSRLAGGRTDTQYF.

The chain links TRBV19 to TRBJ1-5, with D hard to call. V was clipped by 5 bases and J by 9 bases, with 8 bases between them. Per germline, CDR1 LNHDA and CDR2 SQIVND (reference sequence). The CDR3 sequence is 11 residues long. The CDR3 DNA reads TGTGCCAGTAGTTACGACGGGCCCCAGCATTTT. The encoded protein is CASSYDGPQHF.

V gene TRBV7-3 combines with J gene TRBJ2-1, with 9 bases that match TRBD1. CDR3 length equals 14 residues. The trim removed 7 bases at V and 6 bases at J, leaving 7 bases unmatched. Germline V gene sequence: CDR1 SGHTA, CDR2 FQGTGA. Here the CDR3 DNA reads TGTGCCAGCAAAGCGGGACAGGGACTCAATGAGCAGTTCTTC. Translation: CASKAGQGLNEQFF.

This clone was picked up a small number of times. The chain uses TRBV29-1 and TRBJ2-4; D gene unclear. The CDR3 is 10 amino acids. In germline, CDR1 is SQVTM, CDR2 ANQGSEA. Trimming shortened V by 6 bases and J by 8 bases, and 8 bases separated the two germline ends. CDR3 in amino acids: CSVFLDIQYF. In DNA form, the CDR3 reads TGCAGCGTGTTCCTAGACATTCAGTACTTC.

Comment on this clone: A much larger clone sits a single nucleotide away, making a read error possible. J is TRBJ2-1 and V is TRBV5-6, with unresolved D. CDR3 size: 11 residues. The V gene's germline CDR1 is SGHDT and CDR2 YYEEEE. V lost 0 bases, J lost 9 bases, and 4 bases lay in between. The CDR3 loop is CASSLGGEQFF. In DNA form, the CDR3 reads TGTGCCAGCAGCTTGGGCGGTGAGCAGTTCTTC.

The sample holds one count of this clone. As DNA, the CDR3 is TGTGCCTGGAGTGACCAGGATTATGGCTACACCTTC. It is translated as CAWSDQDYGYTF. This sequence joins TRBV30 and TRBJ1-2, with D unresolved. From germline, CDR1 is GTSNPN and CDR2 SVGIG (reference sequence). V lost 1 base and J 5 bases, leaving 8 bases between the germline ends. The CDR3 runs to 12 residues.

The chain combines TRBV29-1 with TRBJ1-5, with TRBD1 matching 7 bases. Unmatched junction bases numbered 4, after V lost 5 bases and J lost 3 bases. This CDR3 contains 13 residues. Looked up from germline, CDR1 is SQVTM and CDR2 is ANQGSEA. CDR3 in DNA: TGCAGCGTTTTAGACAGGGTCAATCAGCCCCAGCATTTT. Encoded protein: CSVLDRVNQPQHF.

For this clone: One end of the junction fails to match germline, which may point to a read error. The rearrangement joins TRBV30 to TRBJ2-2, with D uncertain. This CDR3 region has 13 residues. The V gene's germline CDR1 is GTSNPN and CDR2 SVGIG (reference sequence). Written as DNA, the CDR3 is TGTGCCTGGAGTGCCGAAGCAACCGGAGAGCTGTTTTTT. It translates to CAWSAEATGELFF.

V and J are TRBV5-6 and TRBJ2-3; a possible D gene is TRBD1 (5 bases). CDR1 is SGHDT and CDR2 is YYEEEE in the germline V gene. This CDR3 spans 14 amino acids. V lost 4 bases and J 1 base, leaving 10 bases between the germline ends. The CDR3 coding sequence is TGTGCCAGCAGCCCGCTACAGGGCACAGATACGCAGTATTTT. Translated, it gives CASSPLQGTDTQYF.

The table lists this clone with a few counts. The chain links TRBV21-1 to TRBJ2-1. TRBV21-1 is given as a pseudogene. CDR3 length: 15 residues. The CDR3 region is CASSKEGTPYNEQFF. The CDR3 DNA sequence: TGTGCCAGCAGCAAAGAAGGGACCCCCTACAATGAGCAGTTCTTC.

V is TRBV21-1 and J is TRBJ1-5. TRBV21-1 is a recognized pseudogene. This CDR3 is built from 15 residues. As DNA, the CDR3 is TGTGCCAGCAGCGGGGACGGTAATAGCAATCAGCCCCAGCATTTT. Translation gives CASSGDGNSNQPQHF.

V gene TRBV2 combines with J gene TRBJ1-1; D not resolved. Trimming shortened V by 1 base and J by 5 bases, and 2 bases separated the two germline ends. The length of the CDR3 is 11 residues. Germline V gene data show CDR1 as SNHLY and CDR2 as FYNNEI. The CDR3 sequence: CASSEGTEAFF. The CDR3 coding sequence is TGTGCCAGCAGTGAAGGGACTGAAGCTTTCTTT.